The 6 T cell receptor beta chains below were found in one sample sequenced in a study of blood T cell repertoires in COVID-19. Profiling relied on immunoSEQ multiplex PCR, and the TCRdb table lists in-frame clones only, not all of them. The profile shows 68,000 or so clones, about 80% of them singletons. Material for sequencing was peripheral blood. These receptors originate from a human donor in a cohort sampled during active COVID-19.

About this clone itself: No DNA is shown, since the ends of the CDR3 on it are uncertain; the CDR3 is the one TCRdb lists. The genes are TRBV21-1 and TRBJ2-7; the table's D call, TRBD2, has no DNA check behind it. TRBV21-1 is described as a pseudogene. The CDR3 spans 22 amino acids, including both terminal residues. CDR3 loop: CASSNLQTYGMFGRGNSYEQYF.

J is TRBJ1-1 and V is TRBV18, with D maybe TRBD1 (5 bases). The CDR3 has 15 residues. Germline CDR1 KGHSH, CDR2 LQKENI. The V end lost 0 bases, the J end lost 2 bases, and 10 bases lay between the germline ends. The CDR3 DNA is TGTGCCAGCTCACCACCGGGGGGGATTAACACTGAAGCTTTCTTT. This sequence encodes CASSPPGGINTEAFF. Full variable domain (missing parts from reference TRBV18 and TRBJ1-1): NAGVMQNPRHLVRRRGQEARLRCSPMKGHSHVYWYRQLPEEGLKFMVYLQKENIIDESGMPKERFSAEFPKEGPSILRIQQVVRGDSAAYFCASSPPGGINTEAFFGQGTRLTVV.

The rearrangement uses TRBV7-2 and TRBJ1-2; TRBD1 matches at 9 bases. V lost 5 bases, J lost 7 bases, and 11 bases stayed unmatched. The CDR3 has 15 residues. Germline V gene lookup returns CDR1 SGHTA and CDR2 FQGNSA. The CDR3 DNA sequence: TGTGCCAGCAGCCTCACCGGGACAGGGTTAGGTGGCTACACCTTC. As protein: CASSLTGTGLGGYTF.

Regarding this clone: The same CDR3 also results from other DNA sequences found in this sample. This sequence joins TRBV11-2 and TRBJ2-2; 10 bases map to TRBD2. The junction had 1 base not matched to a gene; V was cut back by 4 bases and J by 2 bases. Germline CDR1 reads SGHAT; CDR2 reads FQNNGV. This CDR3 has 15 amino acids. This chain's CDR3 is CASSSSGGNTGELFF. The CDR3 bases are TGTGCCAGCAGCTCTAGCGGGGGAAACACCGGGGAGCTGTTTTTT.

V and J are TRBV7-2 and TRBJ2-1; 11 nucleotides match TRBD1. Trimming cost V 6 bases and J 1 base; bases outside gene matches: 2. Germline CDR1 reads SGHTA; CDR2 reads FQGNSA. CDR3 length: 15 amino acids. CDR3 nucleotide sequence: TGTGCCAGCAGAGGGACAGGGGGATCCTACAATGAGCAGTTCTTC. Amino acid sequence: CASRGTGGSYNEQFF.

The chain is built from TRBV5-6 and TRBJ2-2; no clear D gene. V was clipped by 0 bases and J by 8 bases, with 5 bases between them. The CDR3 extends over 12 amino acids. The V gene's germline CDR1 is SGHDT and CDR2 YYEEEE. The CDR3 nucleotides are TGTGCCAGCAGCTTGGGGGCTGGGGAGCTGTTTTTT. This encodes CASSLGAGELFF.